The 30 T cell receptor beta chains reported below all come from one sample, sequenced in a study of shared clonotypes between healthy human individuals. Naive CD8 cells lacked CD45RO, underwent positive selection for CCR7 and left out terminally differentiated effector memory CD45RA+ cells. The protocol was immunoSEQ multiplex PCR, while the TCRdb copy is restricted to in-frame clones and leaves out a portion. The data show about 2 million clones, with 85% to 95% seen just once and about 1.1% held by the top ten. Sequencing was performed on naive CD8+ T cells sorted from blood. The receptors here all came from a man in his late teens or twenties in good health.

This clone was picked up a small number of times. Within the sample, other DNA sequences also encode this same CDR3. The CDR3 protein is CASSEVAEAFF. The CDR3 DNA reads TGTGCCAGCAGTGAAGTGGCAGAAGCTTTCTTT. This chain connects TRBV6-1 to TRBJ1-1; D remains ambiguous. The CDR3 contains 11 residues. Germline V gene sequence: CDR1 MNHNS, CDR2 SASEGT. V was shortened by 1 base and J by 8 bases, with 5 bases between the two germline ends.

This clone appeared a single time. This rearrangement joins TRBV10-1 to TRBJ2-3; D perhaps matches TRBD2 (6 bases). V lost 3 bases to trimming and J lost 1 base, with 20 bases between them. CDR3 length equals 18 residues. The germline V gene encodes CDR1 WNHNN and CDR2 SYGVQD (reference sequence). CDR3 DNA: TGCGCCAGCAGTGAATCACTACTGGGTAGCGGAGGCACAGATACGCAGTATTTT. Protein sequence: CASSESLLGSGGTDTQYF.

This clone was counted a single time. The chain joins TRBV4-2 to TRBJ1-2; D is ambiguous. This CDR3 comprises 13 residues. V dropped 2 bases and J dropped 2 bases, with 6 bases sitting between them. Germline assignment: CDR1 LGHNA and CDR2 YNFKEQ. This CDR3 reads CASSQSENYGYTF. The CDR3 bases are TGTGCCAGCAGCCAAAGCGAGAACTATGGCTACACCTTC.

The CDR3 DNA follows: TGTGCCAGCAGCTTAGTTCCCCCCCAGGCGGAGAGCTCCTACGAGCAGTACTTC. Its translation is CASSLVPPQAESSYEQYF. The chain couples TRBV7-6 to TRBJ2-7; D remains unclear. The CDR3 is made up of 18 amino acids. Germline values: CDR1 SGHVS, CDR2 FNYEAQ. Trimming pared 1 base from V and 0 bases from J, leaving 19 bases between.

The gene calls are TRBV4-1 and TRBJ2-3, with a possible D match to TRBD1 (5 bases). Germline-derived CDR1 and CDR2 are MGHRA and YSYEKL. The CDR3 contains 15 residues. Trimming removed 4 bases at V and 9 bases at J, with 20 bases between. The DNA for the CDR3 is TGCGCCAGCAGCCCCGCCGTTTTAGGGGATTTGACGCAGTATTTT. Encoded protein: CASSPAVLGDLTQYF.

CDR3 in amino acids: CASSWTGGNQPQHF. In nucleotides, the CDR3 is TGTGCCAGCAGTTGGACAGGGGGCAATCAGCCCCAGCATTTT. The chain couples TRBV27 to TRBJ1-5, with TRBD1 matching 9 bases. The CDR3 totals 14 residues. The germline V gene has CDR1 MNHEY and CDR2 SMNVEV (reference sequence). Unmatched junction bases numbered 0, after V lost 4 bases and J lost 2 bases.

This chain links TRBV14 with TRBJ2-5, with D perhaps matching TRBD2 (5 bases). The ends were cut back, 2 bases at V and 5 bases at J, with 18 bases in the middle. The CDR3 runs to 16 residues. The germline gives CDR1 SGHDN, CDR2 FVKESK. The CDR3 bases are TGTGCCAGCAGCCAAATATTTTTCGAGGGATGGGAGACCCAGTACTTC. Translating it yields CASSQIFFEGWETQYF.

The chain links TRBV5-1 to TRBJ2-3, with D possibly TRBD1 on 5 matching bases. CDR1 is SGHRS, CDR2 YFSETQ, per germline. This CDR3 spans 14 amino acids. The ends were cut back, 2 bases at V and 5 bases at J, with 12 bases in the middle. The CDR3 nucleotides read TGCGCCAGCAGCTTACCCAGGGAAGGAGATACGCAGTATTTT. This translates into CASSLPREGDTQYF.

This chain joins TRBV9 and TRBJ2-2; the D is unclear. The CDR3 runs to 16 residues. Per germline, CDR1 SGDLS and CDR2 YYNGEE. The V gene lost 3 bases and the J gene lost 1 base, with 13 bases spanning the gap. CDR3 DNA: TGTGCCAGCAGCGCATGGGCAGAAATGAACACCGGGGAGCTGTTTTTT. Residues: CASSAWAEMNTGELFF.

Note on this clone: This sample includes further DNA sequences coding for the same CDR3. The rearrangement joins TRBV6-5 to TRBJ2-7; D call uncertain. From germline, CDR1 is MNHEY and CDR2 SVGAGI. Trimming cost V 2 bases and J 5 bases, with 10 bases left between them. The CDR3 consists of 13 residues. The CDR3 DNA reads as TGTGCCAGCAGTTACGGGCCGCGTGACGAGCAGTACTTC. Translated, it gives CASSYGPRDEQYF.

The chain joins TRBV18 to TRBJ1-2; D is possibly TRBD1 (5 bases). Trimming removed 3 bases from V and 1 base from J, with 18 bases in between. The CDR3 contains 17 residues. Germline lookup yields CDR1 KGHSH and CDR2 LQKENI. Here the CDR3 DNA reads TGTGCCAGCTCACCGGTGGGCTCGGCAGGGCTTAACTATGGCTACACCTTC. It specifies CASSPVGSAGLNYGYTF.

This clone was seen only once. This sample also contains other DNA sequences that code for the same CDR3. V and J are TRBV7-2 and TRBJ1-1, with TRBD1 as a possible D gene (5 bases). CDR3 length: 13 residues. Germline V lookup: CDR1 SGHTA, CDR2 FQGNSA. V was trimmed by 5 bases and J by 1 base, leaving 8 bases between them. This CDR3 reads CASSPQGNTEAFF. CDR3 nucleotides: TGTGCCAGCAGCCCCCAGGGGAACACTGAAGCTTTCTTT.

V is TRBV5-4 and J is TRBJ2-7; TRBD2 might be the D (6 bases). This CDR3 comprises 13 residues. The ends were cut back, 0 bases at V and 6 bases at J, with 10 bases in the middle. The V gene's germline CDR1 is SGHNT and CDR2 YYREEE (reference sequence). CDR3 sequence reads: CASSLGGAAEQYF. CDR3 DNA: TGTGCCAGCAGCTTGGGCGGGGCCGCCGAGCAGTACTTC.

This CDR3 is CASSLGTGGIGYTF. For the CDR3, the DNA is TGTGCCAGCAGTTTGGGGACAGGGGGTATTGGCTACACCTTC. The genes are TRBV28 and TRBJ1-2; 11 bases line up with TRBD1. The CDR3 has 14 amino acids. The germline V gene has CDR1 MDHEN and CDR2 SYDVKM. J was trimmed by 7 bases and V by 3 bases; bases with no gene match: 4.

The genes are TRBV6-5 and TRBJ2-1; the D is unclear. This CDR3 has 15 residues. Per the germline V gene, CDR1 is MNHEY and CDR2 is SVGAGI. Trimming left V 6 bases short and J 0 bases short, with 12 bases between. The CDR3 loop is CASRPLASSYNEQFF. CDR3 DNA: TGTGCCAGCAGGCCCCTCGCCAGCTCCTACAATGAGCAGTTCTTC.

This clone came up once. V and J are TRBV27 and TRBJ1-1, with D possibly being TRBD1 (6 bases). CDR3 length: 15 amino acids. V was pared by 0 bases and J by 5 bases, with 13 bases between. The germline gives CDR1 MNHEY, CDR2 SMNVEV (reference sequence). The CDR3, as DNA: TGTGCCAGCAGTTTATCGGGGCAGGGGTGGACTGAAGCTTTCTTT. This codes for CASSLSGQGWTEAFF.

This clone appeared once. The chain carries TRBV28 and TRBJ2-7; 9 bases agree with TRBD2. V gave up 4 bases and J gave up 0 bases; unmatched junction bases: 4. From germline, CDR1 is MDHEN and CDR2 SYDVKM. The CDR3 extends over 15 amino acids. CDR3 protein: CASSSSRGGSYEQYF. The CDR3 bases are TGTGCCAGCAGTTCCTCGCGGGGGGGCTCCTACGAGCAGTACTTC.

The chain has TRBV27 and TRBJ2-3, with D possibly being TRBD2 (5 bases). This CDR3 has 14 amino acids. Trimming stripped 4 bases from V and 4 bases from J, with 12 bases between. CDR1 MNHEY and CDR2 SMNVEV come from the germline V gene (reference sequence). The CDR3 DNA sequence: TGTGCCAGCAGTTCCGGGGTTCTCGCAGATACGCAGTATTTT. This encodes CASSSGVLADTQYF.

The chain recombines TRBV10-3 with TRBJ2-1; 9 positions agree with TRBD2. Germline trimming cut 2 bases from V and 15 bases from J; bases unmatched to any gene: 11. CDR3 length: 14 residues. CDR1 and CDR2 from the germline V gene are ENHRY and SYGVKD. The CDR3 nucleotides read TGTGCCATCAGTGAGGGGGATACCGGGACTAGCCGGTTCTTC. The encoded protein is CAISEGDTGTSRFF.

The chain carries TRBV6-6 and TRBJ1-2; TRBD1 might be the D (5 bases). The CDR3 is 13 residues long. Germline lookup yields CDR1 MNHNY and CDR2 SVGAGI (reference sequence). Between the trimmed V and J ends, which lost 5 bases and 4 bases, there was a span of 11 bases. The CDR3 reads CASSKGAGYGYTF. The CDR3 DNA is TGTGCCAGCAGTAAAGGGGCGGGCTATGGCTACACCTTC.

On this clone: This sample includes further DNA sequences coding for the same CDR3. The chain has TRBV9 and TRBJ2-2; D remains unclear. V lost 0 bases and J lost 4, with 4 bases in between. CDR3 length: 13 residues. The V gene's germline CDR1 is SGDLS and CDR2 YYNGEE. The CDR3 here is CASSVASTGELFF. The CDR3 nucleotides are TGTGCCAGCAGCGTAGCTTCCACCGGGGAGCTGTTTTTT.

This clone was counted once. The CDR3 DNA reads TGTGCCAGCAGCTGGGAGGGCCTCGCACAAATTGAGGGGGAGCTGTTTTTT. Encoded protein: CASSWEGLAQIEGELFF. J is TRBJ2-2 and V is TRBV7-8; TRBD2 agrees at 7 bases. After removal of 4 bases from V and 8 bases from J, the junction contained 16 bases not matched to a gene. The CDR3 has 17 residues. CDR1 is SGHVS and CDR2 is FQNEAQ in the germline V gene.

This sequence joins TRBV6-1 and TRBJ1-1, with 7 bases fitting TRBD1. CDR3 size: 16 residues. Germline assignment: CDR1 MNHNS and CDR2 SASEGT. V lost 2 bases to trimming and J lost 0 bases; unmatched junction nucleotides: 6. CDR3 residues: CASSEFSGTVNTEAFF. The CDR3 DNA follows: TGTGCCAGCAGTGAATTTTCCGGGACAGTGAACACTGAAGCTTTCTTT.

The rearrangement uses TRBV28 and TRBJ2-7, with D possibly being TRBD2 (6 bases). The CDR3 runs to 13 residues. Germline V gives CDR1 MDHEN, CDR2 SYDVKM. V dropped 6 bases and J dropped 7 bases, with 16 bases sitting between them. The CDR3, as DNA: TGTGCCAGCAGGTGGACCTCCGCGGGGGAGCAGTACTTC. Translated, it gives CASRWTSAGEQYF.

CDR3 nucleotides: TGTGCCAGCAGTGCAACCGGGACAGGGGGTGAAAAACTGTTTTTT. Translation gives CASSATGTGGEKLFF. The chain couples TRBV6-5 to TRBJ1-4; 11 bases are a match to TRBD1. Germline values: CDR1 MNHEY, CDR2 SVGAGI. This CDR3 has 15 residues. The trim removed 5 bases at V and 7 bases at J, leaving 6 bases unmatched.

V gene TRBV27 combines with J gene TRBJ2-1, with TRBD1 matching 7 bases. Germline CDR1 reads MNHEY; CDR2 reads SMNVEV (reference sequence). This CDR3 region has 14 residues. The V gene end was trimmed by 6 bases and the J gene end by 5 bases; junction bases not matched to a gene: 7. The CDR3 protein is CASSFFTGDNEQFF. Written as DNA, the CDR3 is TGTGCCAGCAGCTTTTTCACAGGGGACAATGAGCAGTTCTTC.

The V gene is TRBV6-1, the J gene TRBJ1-2; TRBD1 might be the D (6 bases). The germline gives CDR1 MNHNS, CDR2 SASEGT. Trimming left V 1 base short and J 6 bases short, with 27 bases between. The CDR3 has 19 amino acids. In nucleotides, the CDR3 is TGTGCCAGCAGTGAAGAGGTCGGAGGGGGTTCAACAACTTTGGATGGCTACACCTTC. The encoded protein is CASSEEVGGGSTTLDGYTF.

The gene calls are TRBV6-5 and TRBJ1-6, with TRBD1 matching 7 bases. After removal of 4 bases from V and 4 bases from J, the junction contained 7 bases not matched to a gene. Germline loops: CDR1 MNHEY, CDR2 SVGAGI. The CDR3 runs 16 residues. CDR3 coding DNA: TGTGCCAGCAGTTCAAGACAGGGACTATATAATTCACCCCTCCACTTT. Translation: CASSSRQGLYNSPLHF.

In nucleotides, the CDR3 is TGCGCCAGCAGTGACATCGCGGGGGTCACCTACGAGCAGTACTTC. Protein: CASSDIAGVTYEQYF. This chain connects TRBV10-1 to TRBJ2-7; 7 bases match TRBD2. Germline V gene lookup returns CDR1 WNHNN and CDR2 SYGVQD (reference sequence). The CDR3 length is 15 residues. The junction had 7 bases not matched to a gene; V was cut back by 3 bases and J by 2 bases.

The table lists this clone with a count of one. The chain joins TRBV29-1 to TRBJ2-7; the match to TRBD1 covers 8 bases. The germline CDR1 and CDR2 sequences are SQVTM and ANQGSEA. Trimming removed 6 bases from V and 2 bases from J; junction bases left unmatched: 6. The CDR3 contains 13 residues. CDR3: CSVRGLGAYEQYF. DNA of the CDR3: TGCAGCGTCAGGGGGCTAGGGGCCTACGAGCAGTACTTC.